What follows are 9 T cell receptor beta chains derived from one specimen sequenced in a study of CD8 T cells in ankylosing spondylitis (dated by TCRdb to between 2016 and 2019). Libraries came from 5' RACE. Sequencing took place on an Illumina HiSeq 2500. TCRdb applied fastp at Q25 and MiXCR to the public reads, then kept only in-frame beta chains. Merged by CDR3 protein, the rows form single entries marked with the most common genes and DNA. Here the sample has 160,000 or so distinct CDR3 sequences; around a tenth occur a single time. The ten largest make up about 15% of the sample. The sequenced material came from blood, either unsorted or a sorted T cell fraction (not recorded which). The receptors derive from a female donor with ankylosing spondylitis or in good health (not recorded which).

This clonotype has just a few counts. This sequence joins TRBV15 and TRBJ2-1; no definite D call. V lost 5 bases to trimming and J lost 0 bases, with 8 bases between them. CDR1 LNHNV and CDR2 YYDKDF come from the germline V gene (reference sequence). The CDR3 covers 14 residues. The CDR3 is CATSVKPSYNEQFF. The DNA of the CDR3 is TGTGCCACCAGCGTCAAGCCCTCCTACAATGAGCAGTTCTTC.

The rearrangement links TRBV2 to TRBJ1-2, with TRBD1 matching over 8 bases. From germline, CDR1 is SNHLY and CDR2 FYNNEI. After removal of 7 bases from V and 7 bases from J, the junction contained 11 bases not matched to a gene. This CDR3 has 14 amino acids. The CDR3 DNA is TGTGCCAGCACCCAAGGACAGGGAACCTCTGGCTACACCTTC. It specifies CASTQGQGTSGYTF. The full variable domain, its missing parts supplied by reference TRBV2 and TRBJ1-2, is EPEVTQTPSHQVTQMGQEVILRCVPISNHLYFYWYRQILGQKVEFLVSFYNNEISEKSEIFDDQFSVERPDGSNFTLKIRSTKLEDSAMYFCASTQGQGTSGYTFGSGTRLTVV.

This clonotype was seen more than once but under ten times. The chain joins TRBV28 to TRBJ1-3; D is uncertain. V was clipped by 6 bases and J by 8 bases, with 11 bases between them. Germline V gives CDR1 MDHEN, CDR2 SYDVKM. This CDR3 region has 12 residues. For the CDR3, the DNA is TGTGCCAGCAGGGACCCGGGATACACCATATATTTT. It is translated as CASRDPGYTIYF.

This clonotype was detected a few times. V usage is TRBV4-1 and J usage is TRBJ2-3; D possibly corresponds to TRBD1 (5 bases). V lost 8 bases and J 5 bases, leaving 14 bases between the germline ends. Germline CDR1 reads MGHRA; CDR2 reads YSYEKL. The CDR3 covers 13 residues. The CDR3 DNA sequence: TGCGCCAGCGGTCAGGGAATGGGAGATACGCAGTATTTT. Residues: CASGQGMGDTQYF.

This clonotype was counted many times. The CDR3 region has the DNA TGTGCCAGCACCGGGCCCAGCTCTGGAAACACCATATATTTT. It codes for CASTGPSSGNTIYF. The V call is TRBV6-5, the J call TRBJ1-3; D is unclear. Germline V lookup: CDR1 MNHEY, CDR2 SVGAGI. Between the trimmed V and J ends, which lost 7 bases and 0 bases, there was a span of 10 bases. The CDR3 has 14 residues.

This clonotype was counted a few times. The V call is TRBV7-9, the J call TRBJ2-7; D may correspond to TRBD1 or TRBD2 (7 bases each). CDR3 length equals 17 residues. Germline values: CDR1 SEHNR, CDR2 FQNEAQ (reference sequence). V gave up 1 base and J gave up 2 bases, with 18 bases separating them. The CDR3 coding sequence is TGTGCCAGCAGCTTAGGGGCCAGCAGGGGGGGAACCTACGAGCAGTACTTC. This translates into CASSLGASRGGTYEQYF. Complete variable domain (other parts from reference TRBV7-9 and TRBJ2-7): DTGVSQNPRHKITKRGQNVTFRCDPISEHNRLYWYRQTLGQGPEFLTYFQNEAQLEKSRLLSDRFSAERPKGSFSTLEIQRTEQGDSAMYLCASSLGASRGGTYEQYFGPGTRLTVT.

This clonotype was observed a few times. The chain uses TRBV7-9 and TRBJ2-7, with D perhaps matching TRBD1 (6 bases). Germline-derived CDR1 and CDR2 are SEHNR and FQNEAQ (reference sequence). This CDR3 is 11 amino acids long. V was clipped by 5 bases and J by 7 bases, with 9 bases between them. In DNA, the CDR3 is TGTGCCAGCAGCCCCGGGACAGAGCAGTACTTC. Protein sequence: CASSPGTEQYF.

The table lists this clonotype with a few counts. The J gene is TRBJ2-3, the V gene TRBV7-6, with D perhaps matching TRBD2 (6 bases). Trimming pared 3 bases from V and 2 bases from J, leaving 21 bases between. The CDR3 totals 18 residues. Germline CDR1 is SGHVS and CDR2 is FNYEAQ. DNA for the CDR3: TGTGCCAGCAGCTTTGTTCCGTTAGGGGAGGACTCCACAGATACGCAGTATTTT. Amino acids: CASSFVPLGEDSTDTQYF.

This clonotype was picked up a small number of times. The V gene is TRBV5-5, the J gene TRBJ1-5; a weak D match, TRBD1 (5 bases). The V and J ends lost 0 bases and 10 bases respectively, with 23 bases between them. From germline, CDR1 is SGHKS and CDR2 YYEKEE (reference sequence). The CDR3 is 17 amino acids. The CDR3 DNA is TGTGCCAGCAGCTTGGAGGGACCATACGGGCAAATCAGCCCCCAGCATTTT. Protein product: CASSLEGPYGQISPQHF.